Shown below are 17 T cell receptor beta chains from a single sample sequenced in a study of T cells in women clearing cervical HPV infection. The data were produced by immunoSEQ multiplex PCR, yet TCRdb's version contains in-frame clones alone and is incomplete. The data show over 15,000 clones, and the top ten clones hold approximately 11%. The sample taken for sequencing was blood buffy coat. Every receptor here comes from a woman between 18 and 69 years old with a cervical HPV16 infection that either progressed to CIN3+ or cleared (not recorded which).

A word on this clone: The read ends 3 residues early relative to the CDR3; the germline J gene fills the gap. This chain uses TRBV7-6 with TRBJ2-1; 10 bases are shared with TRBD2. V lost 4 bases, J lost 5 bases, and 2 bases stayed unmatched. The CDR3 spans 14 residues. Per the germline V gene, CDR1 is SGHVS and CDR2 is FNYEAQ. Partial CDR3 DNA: TGTGCCAGCAGCTATAGCGGGAGGCACAATGAG. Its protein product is CASSYSGRHNE. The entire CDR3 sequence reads CASSYSGRHNEQFF.

CDR3 DNA, as far as it was read: TGTGCCAGCAGCTTACTCGGTGATAGAAATGAG. This codes for CASSLLGDRNE. The whole CDR3 sequence reads CASSLLGDRNEQFF. The chain joins TRBV5-6 to TRBJ2-1; no clear D gene. The CDR3 end lies 3 residues beyond the end of the read and is filled in from the germline J gene. Germline V gene lookup returns CDR1 SGHDT and CDR2 YYEEEE. The CDR3 totals 14 residues. V was clipped by 2 bases and J by 7 bases, with 13 bases between them.

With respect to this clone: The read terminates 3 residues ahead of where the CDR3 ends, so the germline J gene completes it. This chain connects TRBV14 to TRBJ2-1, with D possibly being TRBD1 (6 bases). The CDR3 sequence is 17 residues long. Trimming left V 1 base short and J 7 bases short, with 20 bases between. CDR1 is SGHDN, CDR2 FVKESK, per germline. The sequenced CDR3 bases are TGTGCCAGCAGCCAAGGGGGGCCACTGGTCTGGCGGAATGAG. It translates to CASSQGGPLVWRNE. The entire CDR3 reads CASSQGGPLVWRNEQFF.

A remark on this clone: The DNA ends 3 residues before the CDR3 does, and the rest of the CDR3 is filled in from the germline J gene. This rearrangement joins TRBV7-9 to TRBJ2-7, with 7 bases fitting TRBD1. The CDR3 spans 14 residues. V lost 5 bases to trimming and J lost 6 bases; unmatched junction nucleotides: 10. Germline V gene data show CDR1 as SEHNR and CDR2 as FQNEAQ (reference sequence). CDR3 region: CASSPQTGFPEQYF. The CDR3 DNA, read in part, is TGTGCCAGCAGCCCGCAGACAGGGTTCCCCGAG. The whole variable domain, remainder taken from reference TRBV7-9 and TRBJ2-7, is DTGVSQNPRHKITKRGQNVTFRCDPISEHNRLYWYRQTLGQGPEFLTYFQNEAQLEKSRLLSDRFSAERPKGSFSTLEIQRTEQGDSAMYLCASSPQTGFPEQYFGPGTRLTVT.

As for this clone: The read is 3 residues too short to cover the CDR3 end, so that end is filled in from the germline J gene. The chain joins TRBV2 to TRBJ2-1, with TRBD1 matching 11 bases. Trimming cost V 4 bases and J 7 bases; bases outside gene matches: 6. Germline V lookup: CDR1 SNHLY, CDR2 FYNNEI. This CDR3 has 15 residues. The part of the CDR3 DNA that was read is TGTGCCAGCAGTGTAGGGGGACAGGGGGGGAATGAG. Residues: CASSVGGQGGNE. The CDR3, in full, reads CASSVGGQGGNEQFF.

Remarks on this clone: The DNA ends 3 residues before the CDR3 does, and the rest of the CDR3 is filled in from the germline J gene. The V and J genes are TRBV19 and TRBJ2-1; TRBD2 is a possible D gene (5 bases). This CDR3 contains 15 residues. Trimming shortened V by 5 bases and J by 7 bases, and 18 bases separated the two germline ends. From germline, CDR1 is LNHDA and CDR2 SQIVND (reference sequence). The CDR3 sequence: CASSHGELVLNEQFF. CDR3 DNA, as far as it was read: TGTGCCAGTAGTCACGGTGAACTAGTTTTGAATGAG.

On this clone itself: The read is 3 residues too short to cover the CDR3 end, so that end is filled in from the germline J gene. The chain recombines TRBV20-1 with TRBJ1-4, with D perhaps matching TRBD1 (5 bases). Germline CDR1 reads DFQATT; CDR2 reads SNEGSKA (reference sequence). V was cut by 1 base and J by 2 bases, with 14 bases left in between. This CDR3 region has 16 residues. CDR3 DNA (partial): TGCAGTGCTAGAGGGCAGGGAGGGTTCACTAATGAAAAA. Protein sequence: CSARGQGGFTNEK. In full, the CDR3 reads CSARGQGGFTNEKLFF.

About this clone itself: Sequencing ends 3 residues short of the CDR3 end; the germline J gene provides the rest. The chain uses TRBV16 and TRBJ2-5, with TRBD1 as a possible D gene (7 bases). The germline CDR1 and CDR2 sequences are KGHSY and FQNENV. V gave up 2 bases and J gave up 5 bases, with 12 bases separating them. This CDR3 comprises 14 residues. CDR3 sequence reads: CASSQLRGEETQYF. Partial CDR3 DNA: TGTGCCAGCAGCCAACTCAGGGGGGAGGAGACC.

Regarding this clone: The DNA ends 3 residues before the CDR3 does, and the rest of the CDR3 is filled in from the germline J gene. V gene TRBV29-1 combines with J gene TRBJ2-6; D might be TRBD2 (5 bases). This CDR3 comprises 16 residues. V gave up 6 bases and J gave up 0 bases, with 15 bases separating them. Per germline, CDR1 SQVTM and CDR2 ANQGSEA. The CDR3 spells CSVAQRLDSGANVLTF. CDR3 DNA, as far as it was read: TGCAGCGTCGCGCAGCGGTTAGACTCTGGGGCCAACGTC.

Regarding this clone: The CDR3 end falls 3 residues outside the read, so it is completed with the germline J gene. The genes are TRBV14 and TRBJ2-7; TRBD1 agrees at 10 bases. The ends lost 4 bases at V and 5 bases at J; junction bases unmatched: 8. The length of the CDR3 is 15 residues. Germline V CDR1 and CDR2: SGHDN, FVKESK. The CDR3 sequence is CASSLLGTGVHEQYF. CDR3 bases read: TGTGCCAGCAGCCTTCTGGGGACAGGGGTCCACGAG.

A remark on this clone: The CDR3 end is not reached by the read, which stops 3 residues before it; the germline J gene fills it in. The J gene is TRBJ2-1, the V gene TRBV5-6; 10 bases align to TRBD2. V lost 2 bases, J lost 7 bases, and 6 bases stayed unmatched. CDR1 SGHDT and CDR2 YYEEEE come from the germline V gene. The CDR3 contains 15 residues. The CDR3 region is CASSFSSGGSNEQFF. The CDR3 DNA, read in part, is TGTGCCAGCAGCTTTTCTAGCGGGGGCTCGAATGAG. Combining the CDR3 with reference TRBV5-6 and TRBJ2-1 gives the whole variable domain DAGVTQSPTHLIKTRGQQVTLRCSPKSGHDTVSWYQQALGQGPQFIFQYYEEEERQRGNFPDRFSGHQFPNYSSELNVNALLLGDSALYLCASSFSSGGSNEQFFGPGTRLTVL.

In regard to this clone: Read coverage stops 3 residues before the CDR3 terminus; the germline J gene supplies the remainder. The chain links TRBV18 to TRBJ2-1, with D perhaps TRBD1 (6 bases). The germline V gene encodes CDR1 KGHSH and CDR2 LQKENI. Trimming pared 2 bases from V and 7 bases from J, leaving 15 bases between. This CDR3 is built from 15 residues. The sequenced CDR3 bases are TGTGCCAGCTCACCAGGTCAGGGTAGGGGGAATGAG. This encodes CASSPGQGRGNE. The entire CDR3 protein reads CASSPGQGRGNEQFF.

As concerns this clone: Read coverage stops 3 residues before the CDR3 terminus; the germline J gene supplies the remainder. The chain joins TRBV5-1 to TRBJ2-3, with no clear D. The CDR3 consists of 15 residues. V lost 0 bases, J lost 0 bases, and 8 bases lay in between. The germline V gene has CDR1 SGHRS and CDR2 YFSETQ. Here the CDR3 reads CASSLEGSSTDTQYF. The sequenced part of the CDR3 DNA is TGCGCCAGCAGCTTGGAGGGTTCTAGCACAGATACG.

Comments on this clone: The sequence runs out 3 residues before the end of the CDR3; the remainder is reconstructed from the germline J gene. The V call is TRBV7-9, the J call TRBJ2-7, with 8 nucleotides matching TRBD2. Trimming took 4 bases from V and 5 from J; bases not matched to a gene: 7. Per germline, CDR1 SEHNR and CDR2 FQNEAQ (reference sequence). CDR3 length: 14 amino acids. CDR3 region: CASSSWTSSNEQYF. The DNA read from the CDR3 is TGTGCCAGCAGCTCGTGGACTAGCAGCAACGAG.

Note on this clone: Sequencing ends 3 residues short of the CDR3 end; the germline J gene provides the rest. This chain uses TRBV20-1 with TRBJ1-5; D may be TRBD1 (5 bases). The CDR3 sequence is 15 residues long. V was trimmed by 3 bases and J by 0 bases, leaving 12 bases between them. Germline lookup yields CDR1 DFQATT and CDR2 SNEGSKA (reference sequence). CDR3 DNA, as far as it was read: TGCAGTGCTAGGGTCGGACACGCTAGCAATCAGCCC. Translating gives CSARVGHASNQP. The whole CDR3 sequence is CSARVGHASNQPQHF.

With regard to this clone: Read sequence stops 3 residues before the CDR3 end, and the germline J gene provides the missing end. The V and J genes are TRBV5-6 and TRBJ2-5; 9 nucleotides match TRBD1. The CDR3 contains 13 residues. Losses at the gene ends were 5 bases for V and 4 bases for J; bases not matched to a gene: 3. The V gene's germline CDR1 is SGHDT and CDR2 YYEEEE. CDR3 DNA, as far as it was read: TGTGCCAGCAGGGGGACAGGGCGAGAGACC. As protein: CASRGTGRET. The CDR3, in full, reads CASRGTGRETQYF.

Incomplete CDR3 DNA: TGTGCCAGTACCTCGACAGGGGCCGGGGAGACC. It specifies CASTSTGAGET. The full-length CDR3 reads as CASTSTGAGETQYF. The chain combines TRBV19 with TRBJ2-5; 8 bases fit TRBD1. The CDR3 end lies 3 residues beyond the end of the read and is filled in from the germline J gene. In germline, CDR1 is LNHDA, CDR2 SQIVND (reference sequence). The CDR3 consists of 14 residues. J lost 5 bases, V lost 7 bases, and 9 bases had no gene match.